The 18 T cell receptor beta chains below all came from one sample that was sequenced in a study of shared clonotypes between healthy human individuals. The table came from immunoSEQ multiplex PCR; TCRdb's copy has only in-frame clones and leaves some out. The data contain about 110,000 clones, roughly 70% of them singletons. Sequencing was done on a sample of memory CD8+ T cells sorted from blood. Subset meaning: CD45RO+ cells pooled with CCR7-negative TemRA cells. The receptor source for this set is a young woman in good health.

The chain is built from TRBV5-1 and TRBJ2-4; possibly TRBD1 or TRBD2 for D (5 bases each). This CDR3 region has 14 residues. With 7 bases removed from V and 5 bases from J, the gap between germline ends came to 16 bases. Per germline, CDR1 SGHRS and CDR2 YFSETQ. CDR3 coding DNA: TGCGCCAGCTCGGGGCCCCGGGGAGAAAACATTCAGTACTTC. Amino acids: CASSGPRGENIQYF. The full variable domain, completed using reference TRBV5-1 and TRBJ2-4, is KAGVTQTPRYLIKTRGQQVTLSCSPISGHRSVSWYQQTPGQGLQFLFEYFSETQRNKGNFPGRFSGRQFSNSRSEMNVSTLELGDSALYLCASSGPRGENIQYFGAGTRLSVL.

The chain joins TRBV7-9 to TRBJ1-5; TRBD1 matches at 9 bases. After removal of 5 bases from V and 2 bases from J, the junction contained 4 bases not matched to a gene. Germline loops: CDR1 SEHNR, CDR2 FQNEAQ (reference sequence). This CDR3 comprises 15 residues. The CDR3 DNA follows: TGTGCCAGCAGCAGCCGGGACAGGGGCAATCAGCCCCAGCATTTT. Its translation is CASSSRDRGNQPQHF.

This clone appeared once. The V call is TRBV18, the J call TRBJ2-7, with no clear D. Trimming cost V 3 bases and J 6 bases, with 15 bases left between them. The germline V gene has CDR1 KGHSH and CDR2 LQKENI. The CDR3 has 14 amino acids. CDR3 in amino acids: CASSPTPGLSEQYF. The CDR3 DNA reads TGTGCCAGCTCACCTACGCCCGGGTTGTCCGAGCAGTACTTC.

The V and J genes are TRBV6-5 and TRBJ2-7; D remains unclear. The germline gives CDR1 MNHEY, CDR2 SVGAGI. Trimming cost V 6 bases and J 3 bases, with 15 bases left between them. The CDR3 spans 14 residues. The CDR3 bases are TGTGCCAGCAGCGTAAGCGAGAGTCACTACGAGCAGTACTTC. This codes for CASSVSESHYEQYF.

The chain recombines TRBV5-6 with TRBJ2-1; 7 nucleotides line up with TRBD1. V dropped 0 bases and J dropped 6; count of bases not matched to a gene: 6. Germline V CDR1 and CDR2: SGHDT, YYEEEE. The CDR3 extends over 15 amino acids. The DNA for the CDR3 is TGTGCCAGCAGCTTGGCAATCCCAGGGGGCAATGAGCAGTTCTTC. It is translated as CASSLAIPGGNEQFF.

The chain links TRBV29-1 to TRBJ2-7, with unresolved D. CDR1 and CDR2 from the germline V gene are SQVTM and ANQGSEA. Trimming took 4 bases from V and 3 from J, leaving 10 bases between them. The CDR3 has 12 amino acids. CDR3 region: CSVGQTFYEQYF. CDR3 coding DNA: TGCAGCGTTGGTCAGACGTTCTACGAGCAGTACTTC.

The V and J genes are TRBV6-4 and TRBJ2-1; D could derive from TRBD1 or TRBD2 (5 bases each). V gave up 10 bases and J gave up 0 bases, with 16 bases separating them. The germline gives CDR1 MRHNA, CDR2 SNTAGT. CDR3 length equals 15 residues. Written as DNA, the CDR3 is TGTGCCACAGGGAGTAGCTTTAGCTCCTACAATGAGCAGTTCTTC. Translation: CATGSSFSSYNEQFF.

CDR3 region: CASSVGGARGSEAFF. CDR3 coding DNA: TGTGCCAGCAGCGTAGGAGGGGCCCGGGGTTCTGAAGCTTTCTTT. The chain has TRBV9 and TRBJ1-1, with D maybe TRBD1 (5 bases). This CDR3 spans 15 amino acids. CDR1 is SGDLS, CDR2 YYNGEE, per germline. The V end was cut by 0 bases, the J end by 6 bases, with 15 bases between.

This clone was seen a few times. V usage is TRBV19 and J usage is TRBJ1-2; D uncertain. Trimming cost V 3 bases and J 5 bases, with 13 bases left between them. Germline V gene sequence: CDR1 LNHDA, CDR2 SQIVND (reference sequence). CDR3 length: 14 residues. In DNA form, the CDR3 reads TGTGCCAGTAGTATCCCGGGAGCTGGTTATGGCTACACCTTC. Protein sequence: CASSIPGAGYGYTF.

CDR3 loop: CASSPRQGNSPLHF. In nucleotides, the CDR3 is TGTGCCAGCAGTCCCCGACAGGGAAATTCACCCCTCCACTTT. This chain uses TRBV27 with TRBJ1-6; 7 bases fit TRBD1. Looked up from germline, CDR1 is MNHEY and CDR2 is SMNVEV (reference sequence). The CDR3 loop spans 14 amino acids. V lost 5 bases and J lost 7; bases outside the gene matches: 5.

CDR3 loop: CASSESCGSTDTQYF. In DNA form, the CDR3 reads TGTGCCAGCAGCGAAAGTTGCGGGAGCACAGATACGCAGTATTTT. The chain is built from TRBV7-3 and TRBJ2-3, with D possibly TRBD2 on 5 matching bases. The CDR3 has 15 residues. CDR1 and CDR2 (germline): SGHTA, FQGTGA. V was cut by 5 bases and J by 0 bases, with 12 bases left in between.

The table lists this clone with a few counts. The rearrangement uses TRBV29-1 and TRBJ1-2; a weak D match, TRBD1 (5 bases). The CDR3 is 10 amino acids. With 4 bases removed from V and 8 bases from J, the gap between germline ends came to 8 bases. In germline, CDR1 is SQVTM, CDR2 ANQGSEA. The CDR3 spells CSVGQQGYTF. CDR3 in DNA: TGCAGCGTTGGACAGCAAGGCTACACCTTC. The complete variable domain, with remaining parts taken from reference TRBV29-1 and TRBJ1-2, reads SAVISQKPSRDICQRGTSLTIQCQVDSQVTMMFWYRQQPGQSLTLIATANQGSEATYESGFVIDKFPISRPNLTFSTLTVSNMSPEDSSIYLCSVGQQGYTFGSGTRLTVV.

The chain has TRBV27 and TRBJ2-1; TRBD2 matches 11 bases. The CDR3 loop spans 16 amino acids. Germline-derived CDR1 and CDR2 are MNHEY and SMNVEV (reference sequence). The junction had 9 bases not matched to a gene; V was cut back by 4 bases and J by 7 bases. CDR3 DNA sequence: TGTGCCAGCAGTTGGTTAGCGGGAGGGCCGGAGAATGAGCAGTTCTTC. This codes for CASSWLAGGPENEQFF.

This clone was observed once. V gene TRBV7-8 combines with J gene TRBJ1-2; D remains unclear. V lost 5 bases and J lost 6, with 16 bases in between. The CDR3 is 14 residues long. CDR1 is SGHVS, CDR2 FQNEAQ, per germline. This chain's CDR3 is CASSPDPDGDGYTF. CDR3 DNA sequence: TGTGCCAGCAGCCCTGACCCTGATGGGGATGGCTACACCTTC. Using reference TRBV7-8 and TRBJ1-2 for the parts outside the CDR3, the full variable domain is GAGVSQSPRYKVAKRGQDVALRCDPISGHVSLFWYQQALGQGPEFLTYFQNEAQLDKSGLPSDRFFAERPEGSVSTLKIQRTQQEDSAVYLCASSPDPDGDGYTFGSGTRLTVV.

The V and J genes are TRBV6-5 and TRBJ2-7; 7 bases line up with TRBD1. Germline lookup yields CDR1 MNHEY and CDR2 SVGAGI. This CDR3 contains 16 residues. The V and J ends lost 0 bases and 1 base, in that order; junction bases with no gene match: 6. For the CDR3, the DNA is TGTGCCAGCAGTTACTCGAGGGACAGTGAATCCTACGAGCAGTACTTC. Translating it yields CASSYSRDSESYEQYF.

This chain links TRBV6-1 with TRBJ1-4; the match to TRBD1 covers 9 bases. J lost 5 bases, V lost 5 bases, and 6 bases had no gene match. CDR1 MNHNS and CDR2 SASEGT come from the germline V gene. The CDR3 runs 15 residues. CDR3 sequence reads: CASSLHRGQNEKLFF. DNA of the CDR3: TGTGCCAGCAGTCTACACAGGGGGCAGAATGAAAAACTGTTTTTT.

There are many counts of this clone. DNA of the CDR3: TGTGCCAGCAGTCCCCCGACAGGGTATGGCTACACCTTC. Its protein is CASSPPTGYGYTF. V gene TRBV28 combines with J gene TRBJ1-2, with 7 bases aligning to TRBD1. The V and J ends lost 5 bases and 5 bases, in that order; junction bases with no gene match: 5. This CDR3 spans 13 amino acids. The germline V gene encodes CDR1 MDHEN and CDR2 SYDVKM.

This clone appeared once. The chain links TRBV11-2 to TRBJ1-5; no firm D call. The V end lost 10 bases, the J end lost 5 bases, and 15 bases lay between the germline ends. The CDR3 is 13 amino acids. Germline CDR1 and CDR2: SGHAT and FQNNGV. The CDR3 protein is CAIPRRADQPQHF. As DNA, the CDR3 is TGTGCCATTCCGAGGAGGGCAGATCAGCCCCAGCATTTT.